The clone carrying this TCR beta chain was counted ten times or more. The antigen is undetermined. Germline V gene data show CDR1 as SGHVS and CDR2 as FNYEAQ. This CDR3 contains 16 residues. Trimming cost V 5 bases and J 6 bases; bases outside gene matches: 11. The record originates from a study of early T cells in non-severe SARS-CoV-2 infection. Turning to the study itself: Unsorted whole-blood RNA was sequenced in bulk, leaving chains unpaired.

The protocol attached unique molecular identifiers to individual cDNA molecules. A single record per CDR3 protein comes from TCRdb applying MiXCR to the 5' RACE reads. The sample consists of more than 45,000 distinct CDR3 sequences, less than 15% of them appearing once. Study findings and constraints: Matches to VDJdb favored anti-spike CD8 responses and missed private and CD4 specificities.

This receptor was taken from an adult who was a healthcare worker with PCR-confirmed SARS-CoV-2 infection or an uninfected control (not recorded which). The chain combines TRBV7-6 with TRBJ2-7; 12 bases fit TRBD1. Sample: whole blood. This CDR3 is CASSHKPGQGAGEQYF. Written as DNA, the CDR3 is TGTGCCAGCAGCCACAAACCGGGACAGGGGGCCGGCGAGCAGTACTTC.